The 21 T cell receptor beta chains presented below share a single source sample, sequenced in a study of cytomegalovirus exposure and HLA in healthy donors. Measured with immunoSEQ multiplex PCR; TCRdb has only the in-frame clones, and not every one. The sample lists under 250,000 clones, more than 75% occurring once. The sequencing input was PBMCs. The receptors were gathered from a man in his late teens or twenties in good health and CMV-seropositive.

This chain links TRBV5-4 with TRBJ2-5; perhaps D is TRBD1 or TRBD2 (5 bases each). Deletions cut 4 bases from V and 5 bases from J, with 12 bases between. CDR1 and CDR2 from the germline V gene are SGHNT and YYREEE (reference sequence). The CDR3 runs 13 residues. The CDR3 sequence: CASSPQEEETQYF. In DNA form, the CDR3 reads TGTGCCAGCAGCCCACAGGAGGAGGAGACCCAGTACTTC.

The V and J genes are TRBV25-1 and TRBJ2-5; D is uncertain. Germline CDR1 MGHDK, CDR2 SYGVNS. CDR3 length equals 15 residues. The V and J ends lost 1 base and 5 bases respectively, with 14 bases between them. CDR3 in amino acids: CASSEFVGAVETQYF. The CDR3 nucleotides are TGTGCCAGCAGTGAATTTGTCGGTGCGGTTGAGACCCAGTACTTC. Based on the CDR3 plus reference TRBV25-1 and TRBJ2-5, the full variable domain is EADIYQTPRYLVIGTGKKITLECSQTMGHDKMYWYQQDPGMELHLIHYSYGVNSTEKGDLSSESTVSRIRTEHFPLTLESARPSHTSQYLCASSEFVGAVETQYFGPGTRLLVL.

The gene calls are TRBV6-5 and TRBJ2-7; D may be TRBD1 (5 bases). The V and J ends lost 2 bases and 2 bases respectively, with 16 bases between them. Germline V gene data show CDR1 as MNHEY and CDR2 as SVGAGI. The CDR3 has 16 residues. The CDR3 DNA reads TGTGCCAGCAGTTACGGCCTAGGACACATTACCTACGAGCAGTACTTC. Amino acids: CASSYGLGHITYEQYF.

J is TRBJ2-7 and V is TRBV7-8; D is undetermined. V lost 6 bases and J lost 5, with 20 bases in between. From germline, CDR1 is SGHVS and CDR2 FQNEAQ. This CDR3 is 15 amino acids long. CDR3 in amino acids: CASSLGRFFMNEQYF. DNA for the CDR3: TGTGCCAGCAGTCTAGGAAGGTTTTTTATGAACGAGCAGTACTTC.

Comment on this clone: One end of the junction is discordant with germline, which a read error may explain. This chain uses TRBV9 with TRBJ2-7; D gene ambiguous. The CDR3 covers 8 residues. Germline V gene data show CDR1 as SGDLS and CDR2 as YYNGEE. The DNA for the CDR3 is TGTGCCAGCAGTCGCACAAACTTC. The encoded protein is CASSRTNF.

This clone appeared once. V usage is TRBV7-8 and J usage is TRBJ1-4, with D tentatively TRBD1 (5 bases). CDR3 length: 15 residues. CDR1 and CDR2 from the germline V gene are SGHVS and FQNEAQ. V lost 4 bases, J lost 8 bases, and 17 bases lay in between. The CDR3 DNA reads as TGTGCCAGCAGCTCCCCCGGCGGGCGGGGGGAAAAACTGTTTTTT. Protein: CASSSPGGRGEKLFF.

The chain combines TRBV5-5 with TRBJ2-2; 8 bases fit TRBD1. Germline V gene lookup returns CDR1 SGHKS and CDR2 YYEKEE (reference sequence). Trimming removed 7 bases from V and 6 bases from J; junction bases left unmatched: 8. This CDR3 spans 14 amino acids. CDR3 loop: CASGLQGASGELFF. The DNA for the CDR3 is TGTGCCAGCGGACTTCAGGGGGCGTCCGGGGAGCTGTTTTTT.

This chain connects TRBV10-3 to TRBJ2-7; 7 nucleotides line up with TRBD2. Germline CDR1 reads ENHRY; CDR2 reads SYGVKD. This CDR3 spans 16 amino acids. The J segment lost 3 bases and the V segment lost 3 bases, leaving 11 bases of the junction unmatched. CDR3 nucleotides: TGTGCCATCAGTGAAGGGTATGGCGGGAGTCGCTACGAGCAGTACTTC. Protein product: CAISEGYGGSRYEQYF.

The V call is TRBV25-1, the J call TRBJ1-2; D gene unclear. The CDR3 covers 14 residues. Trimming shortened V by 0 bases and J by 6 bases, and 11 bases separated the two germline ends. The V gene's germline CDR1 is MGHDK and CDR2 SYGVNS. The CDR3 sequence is CASSEYIWGDGYTF. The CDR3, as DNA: TGTGCCAGCAGTGAATATATCTGGGGAGATGGCTACACCTTC.

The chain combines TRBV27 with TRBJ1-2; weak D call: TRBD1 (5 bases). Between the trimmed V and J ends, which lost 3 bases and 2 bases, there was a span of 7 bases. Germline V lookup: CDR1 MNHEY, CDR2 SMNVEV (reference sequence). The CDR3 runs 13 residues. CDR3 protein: CASSLEGNYGYTF. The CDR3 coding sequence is TGTGCCAGCAGTTTGGAGGGGAACTATGGCTACACCTTC.

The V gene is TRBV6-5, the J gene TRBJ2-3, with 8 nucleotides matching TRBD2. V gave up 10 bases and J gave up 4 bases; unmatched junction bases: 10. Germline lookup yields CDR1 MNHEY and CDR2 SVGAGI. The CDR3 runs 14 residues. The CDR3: CATRLAGRADTQYF. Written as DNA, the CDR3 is TGTGCCACGAGATTAGCGGGACGGGCAGATACGCAGTATTTT.

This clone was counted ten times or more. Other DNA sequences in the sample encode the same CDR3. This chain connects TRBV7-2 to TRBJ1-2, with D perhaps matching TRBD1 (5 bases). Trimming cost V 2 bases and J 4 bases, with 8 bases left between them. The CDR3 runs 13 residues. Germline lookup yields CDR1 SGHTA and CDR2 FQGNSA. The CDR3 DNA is TGTGCCAGCAGCTTACTGACAGCCTATGGCTACACCTTC. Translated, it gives CASSLLTAYGYTF. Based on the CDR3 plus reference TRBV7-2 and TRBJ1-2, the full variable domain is GAGVSQSPSNKVTEKGKDVELRCDPISGHTALYWYRQSLGQGLEFLIYFQGNSAPDKSGLPSDRFSAERTGGSVSTLTIQRTQQEDSAVYLCASSLLTAYGYTFGSGTRLTVV.

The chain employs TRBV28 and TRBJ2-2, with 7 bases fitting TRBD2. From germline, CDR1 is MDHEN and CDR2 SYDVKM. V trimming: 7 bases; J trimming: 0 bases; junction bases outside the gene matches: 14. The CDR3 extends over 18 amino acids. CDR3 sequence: CASTPGEAGVTNTGELFF. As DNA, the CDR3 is TGTGCCAGCACCCCAGGAGAGGCGGGGGTAACGAACACCGGGGAGCTGTTTTTT.

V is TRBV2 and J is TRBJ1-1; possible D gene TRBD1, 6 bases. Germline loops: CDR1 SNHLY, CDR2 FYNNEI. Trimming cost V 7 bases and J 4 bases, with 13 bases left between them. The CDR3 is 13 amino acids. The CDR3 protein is CASNLQGGTEAFF. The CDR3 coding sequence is TGTGCCAGCAACCTACAGGGTGGCACTGAAGCTTTCTTT.

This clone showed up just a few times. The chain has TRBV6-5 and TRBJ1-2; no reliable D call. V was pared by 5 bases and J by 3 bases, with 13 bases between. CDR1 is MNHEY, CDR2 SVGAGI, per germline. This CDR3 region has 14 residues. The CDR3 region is CASSTSGGYYGYTF. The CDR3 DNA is TGTGCCAGCAGTACCTCCGGCGGGTACTATGGCTACACCTTC.

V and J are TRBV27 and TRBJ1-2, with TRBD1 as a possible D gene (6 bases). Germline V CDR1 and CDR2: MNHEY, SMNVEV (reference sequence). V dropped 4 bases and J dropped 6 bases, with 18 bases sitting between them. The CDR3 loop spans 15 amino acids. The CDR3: CASSWNKGVVDGYTF. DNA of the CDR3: TGTGCCAGCAGTTGGAATAAGGGGGTTGTGGATGGCTACACCTTC.

In DNA form, the CDR3 reads TGTGCCAGCAGTGAATTCTCAGAACAAGAGACCCAGTACTTC. Protein sequence: CASSEFSEQETQYF. V is TRBV6-1 and J is TRBJ2-5; D call uncertain. The CDR3 loop spans 14 amino acids. Per the germline V gene, CDR1 is MNHNS and CDR2 is SASEGT. The germline V and J ends were trimmed by 2 bases and 2 bases, with 9 bases remaining between them.

This CDR3 reads CASSTWGANVLTF. The CDR3 DNA reads as TGTGCCAGCAGTACTTGGGGGGCCAACGTCCTGACTTTC. The V call is TRBV6-5, the J call TRBJ2-6, with D hard to call. CDR3 length: 13 amino acids. From germline, CDR1 is MNHEY and CDR2 SVGAGI. The V gene lost 5 bases and the J gene lost 4 bases, with 6 bases spanning the gap.

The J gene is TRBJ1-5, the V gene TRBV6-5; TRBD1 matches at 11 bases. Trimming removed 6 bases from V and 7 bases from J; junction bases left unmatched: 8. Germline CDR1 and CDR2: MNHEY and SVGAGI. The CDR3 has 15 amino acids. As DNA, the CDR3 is TGTGCCAGCAGGTCCGGGACAGGGGGATCGCAGCCCCAGCATTTT. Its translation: CASRSGTGGSQPQHF.

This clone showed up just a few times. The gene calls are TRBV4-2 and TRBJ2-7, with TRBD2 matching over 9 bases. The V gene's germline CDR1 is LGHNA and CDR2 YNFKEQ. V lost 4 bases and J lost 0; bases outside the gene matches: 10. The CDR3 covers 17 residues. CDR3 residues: CASSPLVSGGSSYEQYF. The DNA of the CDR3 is TGTGCCAGCAGCCCCCTTGTTAGCGGGGGAAGCTCCTACGAGCAGTACTTC.

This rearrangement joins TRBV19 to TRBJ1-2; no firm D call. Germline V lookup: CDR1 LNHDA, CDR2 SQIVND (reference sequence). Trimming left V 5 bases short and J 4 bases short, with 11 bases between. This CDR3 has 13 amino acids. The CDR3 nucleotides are TGTGCCAGTAGTGGATGGGAGTTCTATGGCTACACCTTC. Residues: CASSGWEFYGYTF.